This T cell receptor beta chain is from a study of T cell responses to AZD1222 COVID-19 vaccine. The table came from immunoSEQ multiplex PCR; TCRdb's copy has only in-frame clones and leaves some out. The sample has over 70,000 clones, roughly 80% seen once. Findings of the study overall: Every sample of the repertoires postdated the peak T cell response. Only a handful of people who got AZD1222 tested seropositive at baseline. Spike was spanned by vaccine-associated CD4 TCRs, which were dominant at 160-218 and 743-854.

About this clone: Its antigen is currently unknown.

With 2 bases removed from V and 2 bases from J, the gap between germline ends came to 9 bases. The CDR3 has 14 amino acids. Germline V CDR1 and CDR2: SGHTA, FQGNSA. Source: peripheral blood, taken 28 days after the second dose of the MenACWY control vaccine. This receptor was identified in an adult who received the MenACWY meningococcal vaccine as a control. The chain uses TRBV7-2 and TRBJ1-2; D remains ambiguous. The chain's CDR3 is CASSLQAGNYGYTF. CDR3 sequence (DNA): TGTGCCAGCAGCTTACAAGCCGGAAACTATGGCTACACCTTC.